These 22 T cell receptor beta chains were sequenced from one sample in a study of shared clonotypes between healthy human individuals. Naive CD8 cells lacked CD45RO and underwent positive selection for CCR7, leaving out terminally differentiated effector memory CD45RA+ cells. The repertoire was sequenced with immunoSEQ multiplex PCR; TCRdb's copy has only in-frame clones and lacks some. The sample has a few million clones; around 93% are singletons. Sequenced sample: naive CD8+ T cells from PBMCs. These receptors all stem from a man aged 18 to 29 in good health. Some clones in this sample may be carry-over from other donors' samples.

This chain links TRBV7-6 with TRBJ2-3; D tentatively fits TRBD1 or TRBD2 (5 bases each). CDR1 is SGHVS and CDR2 is FNYEAQ in the germline V gene. V lost 1 base to trimming and J lost 2 bases, with 13 bases between them. CDR3 length: 16 residues. This CDR3 reads CASSLVGDRSTDTQYF. CDR3 bases: TGTGCCAGCAGCTTAGTCGGGGACCGATCCACAGATACGCAGTATTTT.

Concerning this clone itself: The same CDR3 arises from other DNA sequences in this sample as well. The J gene is TRBJ2-7, the V gene TRBV4-1, with 9 nucleotides matching TRBD1. The junction had 7 bases not matched to a gene; V was cut back by 6 bases and J by 1 base. There are 15 residues in the CDR3. CDR1 and CDR2 from the germline V gene are MGHRA and YSYEKL. The CDR3 DNA follows: TGCGCCAGCAGTCCCGGGACAGGGCCGTCCTACGAGCAGTACTTC. This codes for CASSPGTGPSYEQYF.

The V gene is TRBV10-2, the J gene TRBJ2-3, with TRBD2 identical over 9 bases. CDR3 size: 17 residues. Germline-derived CDR1 and CDR2 are WSHSY and SAAADI. Trimming at V came to 7 bases and at J to 4 bases, leaving 15 bases not matched to a gene. The CDR3 region is CASTAGLAPEAADTQYF. The CDR3 DNA follows: TGCGCCAGCACCGCGGGACTAGCTCCGGAGGCAGCAGATACGCAGTATTTT.

The table lists this clone with a count of one. The J gene is TRBJ1-5, the V gene TRBV10-3; D ambiguous. Trimming removed 10 bases at V and 2 bases at J, with 15 bases between. Looked up from germline, CDR1 is ENHRY and CDR2 is SYGVKD. The CDR3 extends over 14 amino acids. CDR3 bases: TGTGCCACGCGGGAGGGCAAAGGCAATCAGCCCCAGCATTTT. It specifies CATREGKGNQPQHF.

The rearrangement joins TRBV15 to TRBJ2-3; D is possibly TRBD1 (6 bases). Germline loops: CDR1 LNHNV, CDR2 YYDKDF (reference sequence). CDR3 size: 17 residues. V was cut by 5 bases and J by 0 bases, with 18 bases left in between. DNA of the CDR3: TGTGCCACCAGCTCACGCCGCCACAGGGTGAGCACAGATACGCAGTATTTT. Residues: CATSSRRHRVSTDTQYF.

This sequence joins TRBV18 and TRBJ2-7; 12 bases fit TRBD2. This CDR3 has 18 residues. J lost 5 bases, V lost 0 bases, and 11 bases had no gene match. Germline assignment: CDR1 KGHSH and CDR2 LQKENI. For the CDR3, the DNA is TGTGCCAGCTCACCACCCCGACTAGCGGGAGTGCCGGGAAACGAGCAGTACTTC. This gives the protein CASSPPRLAGVPGNEQYF.

A note on this clone: In the same sample, other DNA sequences code for this CDR3. The J gene is TRBJ2-7, the V gene TRBV9; no clear D gene. There are 11 residues in the CDR3. The germline CDR1 and CDR2 sequences are SGDLS and YYNGEE. Trimming took 4 bases from V and 4 from J, leaving 6 bases between them. The CDR3 region is CASSPGYEQYF. The CDR3 bases are TGTGCCAGCAGCCCCGGATACGAGCAGTACTTC.

A single count supports this clone. V gene TRBV2 combines with J gene TRBJ2-5; TRBD2 might be the D (6 bases). Germline assignment: CDR1 SNHLY and CDR2 FYNNEI. The CDR3 has 14 amino acids. The V gene lost 3 bases and the J gene lost 5 bases, with 13 bases spanning the gap. The CDR3 DNA reads as TGTGCCAGCAGTGAGAGACTAGTTTGGGAGACCCAGTACTTC. It encodes CASSERLVWETQYF.

The chain uses TRBV6-1 and TRBJ2-1; TRBD2 agrees at 9 bases. The length of the CDR3 is 20 residues. V shed 0 bases and J 8 bases; nucleotides not matched to a gene: 20. In germline, CDR1 is MNHNS, CDR2 SASEGT. In DNA form, the CDR3 reads TGTGCCAGCAGTGAAGCACCACTCTTTCGCGATGCGGGAGGGCTCTATGAGCAGTTCTTC. It specifies CASSEAPLFRDAGGLYEQFF.

This clone has a single count. This chain links TRBV27 with TRBJ1-1; 10 bases agree with TRBD1. This CDR3 spans 17 amino acids. Germline CDR1 MNHEY, CDR2 SMNVEV (reference sequence). Trimming at V came to 5 bases and at J to 1 base, leaving 10 bases not matched to a gene. The chain's CDR3 is CASSPYRDRGPNTEAFF. As DNA, the CDR3 is TGTGCCAGCAGTCCCTACCGGGACAGGGGTCCGAACACTGAAGCTTTCTTT.

The chain combines TRBV27 with TRBJ1-2; 8 bases fit TRBD1. The J segment lost 6 bases and the V segment lost 8 bases, leaving 14 bases of the junction unmatched. Germline V gene lookup returns CDR1 MNHEY and CDR2 SMNVEV (reference sequence). The CDR3 totals 15 residues. The CDR3 coding sequence is TGTGCCAGCGCAGCTAGGACAGGGAAAAGGGATGGCTACACCTTC. Translated: CASAARTGKRDGYTF.

The rearrangement links TRBV15 to TRBJ2-2, with D tentatively TRBD2 (5 bases). Germline-derived CDR1 and CDR2 are LNHNV and YYDKDF (reference sequence). The CDR3 sequence is 18 residues long. Deletions cut 0 bases from V and 1 base from J, with 15 bases between. CDR3 sequence reads: CATSRDNSGRLNTGELFF. In DNA, the CDR3 is TGTGCCACCAGCAGAGATAACAGCGGACGGCTGAACACCGGGGAGCTGTTTTTT. Full variable domain (missing parts from reference TRBV15 and TRBJ2-2): DAMVIQNPRYQVTQFGKPVTLSCSQTLNHNVMYWYQQKSSQAPKLLFHYYDKDFNNEADTPDNFQSRRPNTSFCFLDIRSPGLGDTAMYLCATSRDNSGRLNTGELFFGEGSRLTVL.

This clone was picked up one time. V and J are TRBV29-1 and TRBJ2-5, with TRBD2 matching 7 bases. The J call is in doubt because the DNA end fits TRBJ2-7 better. CDR3 size: 15 residues. Germline CDR1 SQVTM, CDR2 ANQGSEA. The DNA for the CDR3 is TGCAGCGTTGTCCCGACCCAGGGAGGGTCGCGCGAGCAGTACTTC. It is translated as CSVVPTQGGSREQYF.

The chain combines TRBV27 with TRBJ1-1, with D tentatively TRBD1 (5 bases). Trimming took off 0 bases at V and 4 bases at J, with 9 bases between the two ends. The CDR3 spans 14 residues. In germline, CDR1 is MNHEY, CDR2 SMNVEV (reference sequence). The CDR3 protein is CASSLSAGITEAFF. The CDR3 DNA sequence: TGTGCCAGCAGTTTATCTGCAGGGATCACTGAAGCTTTCTTT.

The V and J genes are TRBV2 and TRBJ2-3; 8 positions match TRBD1. Germline V gives CDR1 SNHLY, CDR2 FYNNEI. V lost 3 bases, J lost 7 bases, and 6 bases stayed unmatched. CDR3 length: 14 amino acids. The CDR3 spells CASSESQGANTQYF. The CDR3 DNA reads TGTGCCAGCAGTGAGTCCCAGGGGGCGAATACGCAGTATTTT.

CDR3 amino acids: CASSLSSGPGYEQYF. The CDR3 DNA reads as TGTGCCAGCAGCTTATCGTCCGGACCCGGCTACGAGCAGTACTTC. This chain links TRBV11-2 with TRBJ2-7; D gene unclear. CDR3 size: 15 residues. Germline V gene sequence: CDR1 SGHAT, CDR2 FQNNGV. V shed 2 bases and J shed 3 bases, with 14 bases lying between them.

Turning to this clone: The sample carries other DNA sequences with the same CDR3. The chain is built from TRBV9 and TRBJ2-3; 11 bases map to TRBD2. The CDR3 is made up of 15 amino acids. The V segment lost 3 bases and the J segment 5 bases; nucleotides outside the gene matches: 5. Germline CDR1 is SGDLS and CDR2 is YYNGEE. The CDR3: CASSASGTSGDTQYF. Here the CDR3 DNA reads TGTGCCAGCAGCGCTAGTGGGACTAGCGGAGATACGCAGTATTTT.

The chain uses TRBV29-1 and TRBJ2-2; the match to TRBD1 covers 8 bases. The CDR3 totals 14 residues. V was pared by 7 bases and J by 6 bases, with 10 bases of the junction left unmatched. The germline gives CDR1 SQVTM, CDR2 ANQGSEA. CDR3 DNA sequence: TGCAGCGCCACGGACAGGGTAGAAGCCGGGGAGCTGTTTTTT. It encodes CSATDRVEAGELFF.

The chain recombines TRBV10-3 with TRBJ2-3, with TRBD2 matching over 9 bases. This CDR3 is 17 amino acids long. Germline V CDR1 and CDR2: ENHRY, SYGVKD. The J segment lost 3 bases and the V segment lost 6 bases, leaving 13 bases of the junction unmatched. CDR3 amino acids: CAIRTGLATGGTDTQYF. CDR3 DNA: TGTGCCATCAGGACGGGACTAGCCACGGGAGGTACAGATACGCAGTATTTT.

The J gene is TRBJ1-5, the V gene TRBV28, with unresolved D. V dropped 7 bases and J dropped 0 bases, with 13 bases sitting between them. Germline V gene lookup returns CDR1 MDHEN and CDR2 SYDVKM. This CDR3 is 15 amino acids long. CDR3 coding DNA: TGTGCCAGCACCCTGGACGGGTATAGCAATCAGCCCCAGCATTTT. This codes for CASTLDGYSNQPQHF.

This chain uses TRBV6-1 with TRBJ2-7; TRBD1 is a possible D gene (6 bases). Germline V gene sequence: CDR1 MNHNS, CDR2 SASEGT. V lost 2 bases, J lost 0 bases, and 14 bases lay in between. The CDR3 contains 16 residues. This chain's CDR3 is CASSERAGVSSYEQYF. In DNA form, the CDR3 reads TGTGCCAGCAGTGAAAGGGCAGGGGTAAGCTCCTACGAGCAGTACTTC.

CDR3 in amino acids: CASSEQGAQGQPQHF. Written as DNA, the CDR3 is TGTGCCAGCAGCGAACAGGGGGCGCAGGGTCAGCCCCAGCATTTT. The chain recombines TRBV9 with TRBJ1-5, with TRBD1 matching 9 bases. The CDR3 length is 15 residues. Germline V lookup: CDR1 SGDLS, CDR2 YYNGEE. With 3 bases clipped from V and 6 bases from J, the junction kept 7 bases outside the gene matches.